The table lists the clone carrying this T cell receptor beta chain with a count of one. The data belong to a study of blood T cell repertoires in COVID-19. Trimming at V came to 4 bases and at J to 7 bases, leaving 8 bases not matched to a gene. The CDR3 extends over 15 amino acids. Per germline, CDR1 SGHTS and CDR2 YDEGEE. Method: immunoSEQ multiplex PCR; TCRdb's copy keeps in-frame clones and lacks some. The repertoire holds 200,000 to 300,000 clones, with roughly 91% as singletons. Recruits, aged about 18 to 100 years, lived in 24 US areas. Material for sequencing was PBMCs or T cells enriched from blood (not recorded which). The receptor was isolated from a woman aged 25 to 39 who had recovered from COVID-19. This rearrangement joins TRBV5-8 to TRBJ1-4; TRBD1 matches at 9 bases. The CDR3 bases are TGTGCCAGCAGCCGCGGGACAGGGTTTCGTGAAAAACTGTTTTTT. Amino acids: CASSRGTGFREKLFF.